The 10 T cell receptor beta chains given below trace back to one sample, sequenced in a study of response to subunit inactivated influenza vaccine. TCRdb reanalysed the RT-PCR reads using MiXCR and keeps one entry per CDR3 protein. The table includes 550,000 to 600,000 distinct CDR3 sequences, about 11% detected once. Sequencing used PBMCs from blood, obtained on the day of vaccination. The receptors were gathered from a man aged 50 or older who received an inactivated influenza vaccine.

This clonotype was recorded once. J is TRBJ1-2 and V is TRBV7-9; D call uncertain. The CDR3 spans 13 residues. The germline CDR1 and CDR2 sequences are SEHNR and FQNEAQ (reference sequence). The V and J ends lost 5 bases and 3 bases respectively, with 10 bases between them. This CDR3 is CASSPRWDYGYTF. The CDR3 DNA reads TGTGCCAGCAGCCCTCGGTGGGACTATGGCTACACCTTC. The variable domain in full, with the rest retrieved from reference TRBV7-9 and TRBJ1-2, is DTGVSQNPRHKITKRGQNVTFRCDPISEHNRLYWYRQTLGQGPEFLTYFQNEAQLEKSRLLSDRFSAERPKGSFSTLEIQRTEQGDSAMYLCASSPRWDYGYTFGSGTRLTVV.

This clonotype was found a few times. The V call is TRBV6-5, the J call TRBJ2-1; 8 nucleotides agree with TRBD2. CDR1 is MNHEY, CDR2 SVGAGI, per germline. The junction had 12 bases not matched to a gene; V was cut back by 4 bases and J by 10 bases. The CDR3 is made up of 15 amino acids. The CDR3 coding sequence is TGTGCCAGCAGTTTCTCCAGGGGACTAGGTACCGAGCAGTTCTTC. Amino acids: CASSFSRGLGTEQFF.

This clonotype was counted a few times. The genes are TRBV11-2 and TRBJ2-4; the match to TRBD1 covers 8 bases. The V gene end was trimmed by 5 bases and the J gene end by 4 bases; junction bases not matched to a gene: 4. CDR1 and CDR2 (germline): SGHAT, FQNNGV. This CDR3 contains 14 residues. The CDR3 DNA reads as TGTGCCAGCAGCCCGCGGACAGGGAAAAACATTCAGTACTTC. Protein sequence: CASSPRTGKNIQYF.

The chain carries TRBV29-1 and TRBJ2-6; the D is unclear. The germline gives CDR1 SQVTM, CDR2 ANQGSEA. The CDR3 has 14 residues. V dropped 4 bases and J dropped 0 bases, with 7 bases sitting between them. CDR3 DNA: TGCAGCGTTGGGATGAGCTCTGGGGCCAACGTCCTGACTTTC. Translation: CSVGMSSGANVLTF.

The chain couples TRBV29-1 to TRBJ2-7; D is perhaps TRBD1 (6 bases). The germline CDR1 and CDR2 sequences are SQVTM and ANQGSEA. V was pared by 1 base and J by 3 bases, with 13 bases between. The CDR3 loop spans 14 amino acids. The CDR3 reads CSVEVRTGNYEQYF. CDR3 coding DNA: TGCAGCGTTGAAGTGAGAACAGGGAACTACGAGCAGTACTTC.

This clonotype occurred a few times. The V and J genes are TRBV15 and TRBJ2-5; 11 bases agree with TRBD2. From germline, CDR1 is LNHNV and CDR2 YYDKDF (reference sequence). This CDR3 region has 15 residues. V lost 3 bases and J lost 2; bases outside the gene matches: 2. CDR3 nucleotides: TGTGCCACCAGCAGCCTAGCGGGGGGACAAGAGACCCAGTACTTC. Translating it yields CATSSLAGGQETQYF.

This clonotype was recorded many times. The V and J genes are TRBV20-1 and TRBJ2-1, with 10 bases fitting TRBD1. CDR3 length: 15 residues. V lost 1 base to trimming and J lost 7 bases; unmatched junction nucleotides: 7. Germline lookup yields CDR1 DFQATT and CDR2 SNEGSKA (reference sequence). DNA for the CDR3: TGCAGTGCTAGAGTAGGACAGGGGGTTAGGAATGAGCAGTTCTTC. It specifies CSARVGQGVRNEQFF.

V is TRBV20-1 and J is TRBJ2-2, with 9 nucleotides matching TRBD2. This CDR3 is 15 amino acids long. V lost 6 bases to trimming and J lost 1 base; unmatched junction nucleotides: 6. The germline CDR1 and CDR2 sequences are DFQATT and SNEGSKA (reference sequence). The CDR3 DNA reads as TGCAGTGCGCCACTAGCGGGCCTGAACACCGGGGAGCTGTTTTTT. Translated: CSAPLAGLNTGELFF.

The V and J genes are TRBV18 and TRBJ2-3, with 9 bases that match TRBD1. V gave up 3 bases and J gave up 5 bases; unmatched junction bases: 3. The CDR3 is 14 amino acids. CDR1 and CDR2 (germline): KGHSH, LQKENI. This CDR3 reads CASSPTGGGDTQYF. In DNA, the CDR3 is TGTGCCAGCTCACCGACAGGGGGAGGAGATACGCAGTATTTT. Supplemented by reference TRBV18 and TRBJ2-3, the full variable domain reads NAGVMQNPRHLVRRRGQEARLRCSPMKGHSHVYWYRQLPEEGLKFMVYLQKENIIDESGMPKERFSAEFPKEGPSILRIQQVVRGDSAAYFCASSPTGGGDTQYFGPGTRLTVL.

The CDR3 DNA is TGTGCCAGCAGCCGAGAGAGGAGCTCCTACAATGAGCAGTTCTTC. This translates into CASSRERSSYNEQFF. V gene TRBV11-2 combines with J gene TRBJ2-1; D gene uncertain. This CDR3 has 15 amino acids. V was trimmed by 5 bases and J by 0 bases, leaving 11 bases between them. CDR1 is SGHAT and CDR2 is FQNNGV in the germline V gene.